This T cell receptor beta chain was sequenced for a study of blood T cell repertoires in COVID-19. About the research overall: Sources were T cells, B-cell-depleted T cells, or PBMCs; the material itself was cDNA or gDNA.

This clone showed up just a few times. Using immunoSEQ multiplex PCR, the repertoire was profiled, and TCRdb retains in-frame clones only, with some absent. The sample contains about 260,000 clones, 75% to 90% of which appear only once. The CDR3 contains 15 residues. Germline assignment: CDR1 KGHSH and CDR2 LQKENI. The V and J ends lost 3 bases and 1 base respectively, with 12 bases between them. Residents of about two dozen US areas, aged about 18 to 95 years, made up the participants. Each participant's cohort was designated according to participant-reported clinical history. Participants in the exposed group had met a COVID-19 case in the 2 weeks before joining the study.

The sample taken for sequencing was PBMCs or T cells enriched from blood (not recorded which). The TCR comes from a man aged 50 to 59 who had been exposed to COVID-19. This chain uses TRBV18 with TRBJ1-1; maybe TRBD1 (5 bases). The CDR3 loop is CASSPPGGRNTEAFF. CDR3 sequence (DNA): TGTGCCAGCTCACCCCCCGGGGGAAGGAACACTGAAGCTTTCTTT.